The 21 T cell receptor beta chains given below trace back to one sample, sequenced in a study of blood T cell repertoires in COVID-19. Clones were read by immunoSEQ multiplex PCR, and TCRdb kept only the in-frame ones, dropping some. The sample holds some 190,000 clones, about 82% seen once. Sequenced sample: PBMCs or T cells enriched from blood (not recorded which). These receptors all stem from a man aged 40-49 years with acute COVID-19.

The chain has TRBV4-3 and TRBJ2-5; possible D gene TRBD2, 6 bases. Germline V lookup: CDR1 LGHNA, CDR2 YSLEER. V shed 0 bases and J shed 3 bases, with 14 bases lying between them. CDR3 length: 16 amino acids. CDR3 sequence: CASSQDALGGEETQYF. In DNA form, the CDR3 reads TGCGCCAGCAGCCAAGATGCTTTGGGCGGGGAAGAGACCCAGTACTTC.

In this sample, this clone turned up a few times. Here the CDR3 DNA reads TGTGCCAGCAGTTACCGCCAGGGCACCGGGGAGCTGTTTTTT. Its protein is CASSYRQGTGELFF. This sequence joins TRBV6-5 and TRBJ2-2, with a possible D match to TRBD1 (5 bases). CDR1 MNHEY and CDR2 SVGAGI come from the germline V gene. This CDR3 is built from 14 residues. With 2 bases removed from V and 4 bases from J, the gap between germline ends came to 8 bases.

This CDR3 reads CSVDGTGSGELFF. CDR3 DNA sequence: TGCAGCGTTGACGGGACAGGGTCCGGGGAGCTGTTTTTT. The chain carries TRBV29-1 and TRBJ2-2; 9 positions match TRBD1. Trimming took 3 bases from V and 6 from J; bases not matched to a gene: 2. CDR3 length equals 13 residues. Germline V gives CDR1 SQVTM, CDR2 ANQGSEA.

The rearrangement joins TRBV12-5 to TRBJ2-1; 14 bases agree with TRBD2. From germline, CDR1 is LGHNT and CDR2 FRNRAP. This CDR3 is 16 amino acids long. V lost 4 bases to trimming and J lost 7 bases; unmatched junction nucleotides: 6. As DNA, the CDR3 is TGTGCTAGTGGTTCCAGACTAGCGGGAGGGCGAAATGAGCAGTTCTTC. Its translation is CASGSRLAGGRNEQFF.

DNA of the CDR3: TGTGCCAGCAGTTCCCCCTCCGGCGGCCCGGACAATGAGCAGTTCTTC. Translation: CASSSPSGGPDNEQFF. The chain recombines TRBV28 with TRBJ2-1; D remains unclear. The V gene lost 4 bases and the J gene lost 5 bases, with 18 bases spanning the gap. The CDR3 extends over 16 amino acids. Germline V gives CDR1 MDHEN, CDR2 SYDVKM.

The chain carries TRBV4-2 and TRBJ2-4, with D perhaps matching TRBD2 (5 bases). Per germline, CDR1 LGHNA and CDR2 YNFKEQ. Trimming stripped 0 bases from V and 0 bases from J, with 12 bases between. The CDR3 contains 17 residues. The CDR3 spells CASSQDGRGLAKNIQYF. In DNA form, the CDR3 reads TGTGCCAGCAGCCAAGATGGGCGCGGGCTAGCCAAAAACATTCAGTACTTC.

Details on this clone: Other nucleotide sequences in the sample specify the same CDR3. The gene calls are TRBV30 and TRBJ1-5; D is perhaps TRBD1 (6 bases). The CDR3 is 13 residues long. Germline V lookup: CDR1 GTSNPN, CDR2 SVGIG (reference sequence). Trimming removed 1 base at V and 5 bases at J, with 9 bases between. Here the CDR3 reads CAWSGGGHQPQHF. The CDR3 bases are TGTGCCTGGAGTGGTGGGGGCCATCAGCCCCAGCATTTT.

This chain's CDR3 is CASSQVRGSGTGELFF. The DNA for the CDR3 is TGCGCCAGCAGCCAAGTTCGGGGGAGCGGCACCGGGGAGCTGTTTTTT. This chain uses TRBV4-3 with TRBJ2-2; possibly TRBD2 for D (6 bases). This CDR3 region has 16 residues. The germline V and J ends were trimmed by 1 base and 4 bases, with 13 bases remaining between them. Germline V CDR1 and CDR2: LGHNA, YSLEER.

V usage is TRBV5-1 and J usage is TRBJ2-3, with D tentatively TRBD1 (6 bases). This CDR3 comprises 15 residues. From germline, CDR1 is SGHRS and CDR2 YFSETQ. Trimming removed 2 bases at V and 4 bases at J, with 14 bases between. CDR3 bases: TGCGCCAGCAGCTTAGACATACAGGGTTCAGATACGCAGTATTTT. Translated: CASSLDIQGSDTQYF.

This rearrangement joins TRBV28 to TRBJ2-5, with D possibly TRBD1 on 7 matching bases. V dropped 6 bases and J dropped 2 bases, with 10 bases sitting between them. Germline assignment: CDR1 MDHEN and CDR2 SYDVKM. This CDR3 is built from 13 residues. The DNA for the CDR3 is TGTGCCAGCAGAGCAGGGGGGCAAGAGACCCAGTACTTC. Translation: CASRAGGQETQYF. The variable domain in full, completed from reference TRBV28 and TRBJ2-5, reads DVKVTQSSRYLVKRTGEKVFLECVQDMDHENMFWYRQDPGLGLRLIYFSYDVKMKEKGDIPEGYSVSREKKERFSLILESASTNQTSMYLCASRAGGQETQYFGPGTRLLVL.

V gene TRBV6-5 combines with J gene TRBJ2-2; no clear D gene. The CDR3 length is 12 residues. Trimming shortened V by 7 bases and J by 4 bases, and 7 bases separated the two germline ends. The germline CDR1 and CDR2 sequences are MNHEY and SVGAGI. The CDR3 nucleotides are TGTGCCAGCAAGCGCGGCACCGGGGAGCTGTTTTTT. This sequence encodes CASKRGTGELFF.

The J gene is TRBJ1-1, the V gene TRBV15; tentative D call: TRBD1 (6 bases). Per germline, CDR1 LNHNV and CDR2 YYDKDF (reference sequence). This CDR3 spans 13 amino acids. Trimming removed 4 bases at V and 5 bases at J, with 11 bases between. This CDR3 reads CATSTRGGTEAFF. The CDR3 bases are TGTGCCACCAGCACCAGGGGTGGGACTGAAGCTTTCTTT. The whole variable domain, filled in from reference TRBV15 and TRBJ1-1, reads DAMVIQNPRYQVTQFGKPVTLSCSQTLNHNVMYWYQQKSSQAPKLLFHYYDKDFNNEADTPDNFQSRRPNTSFCFLDIRSPGLGDTAMYLCATSTRGGTEAFFGQGTRLTVV.

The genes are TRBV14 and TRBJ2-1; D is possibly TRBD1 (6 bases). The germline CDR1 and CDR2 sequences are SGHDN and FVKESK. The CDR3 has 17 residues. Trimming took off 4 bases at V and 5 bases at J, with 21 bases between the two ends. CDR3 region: CASSLQVSTGGHNEQFF. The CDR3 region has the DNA TGTGCCAGCAGCCTGCAAGTCTCGACAGGTGGGCACAATGAGCAGTTCTTC.

The CDR3: CASSLDPRPRGYTF. CDR3 DNA sequence: TGCGCCAGCAGCTTGGATCCCCGCCCCAGGGGCTACACCTTC. The V gene is TRBV5-1, the J gene TRBJ1-2, with D uncertain. Germline lookup yields CDR1 SGHRS and CDR2 YFSETQ. V lost 0 bases and J 8 bases, leaving 14 bases between the germline ends. This CDR3 is built from 14 residues.

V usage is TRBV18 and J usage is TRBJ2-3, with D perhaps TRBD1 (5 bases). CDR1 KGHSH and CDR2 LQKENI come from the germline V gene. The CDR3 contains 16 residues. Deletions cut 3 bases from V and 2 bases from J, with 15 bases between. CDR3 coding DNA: TGTGCCAGCTCACCCTCACAGGAACTGGTCACAGATACGCAGTATTTT. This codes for CASSPSQELVTDTQYF.

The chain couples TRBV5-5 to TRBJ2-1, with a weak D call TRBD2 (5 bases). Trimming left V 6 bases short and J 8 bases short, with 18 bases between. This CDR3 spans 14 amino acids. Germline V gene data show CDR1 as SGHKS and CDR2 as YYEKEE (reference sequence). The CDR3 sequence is CASIRRTDIDEQFF. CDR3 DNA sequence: TGTGCCAGCATCCGCAGGACTGACATTGATGAGCAGTTCTTC.

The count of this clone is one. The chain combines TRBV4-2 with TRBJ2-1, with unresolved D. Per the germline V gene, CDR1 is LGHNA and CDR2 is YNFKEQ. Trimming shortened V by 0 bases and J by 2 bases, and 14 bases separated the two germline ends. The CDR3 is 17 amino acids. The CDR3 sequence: CASSQDSFHTTYNEQFF. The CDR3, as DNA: TGTGCCAGCAGCCAAGATTCGTTCCATACTACCTACAATGAGCAGTTCTTC.

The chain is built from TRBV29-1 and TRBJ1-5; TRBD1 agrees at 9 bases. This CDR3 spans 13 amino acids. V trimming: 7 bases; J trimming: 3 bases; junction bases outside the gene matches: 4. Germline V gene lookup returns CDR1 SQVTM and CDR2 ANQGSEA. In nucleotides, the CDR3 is TGCAGCGCCGGGACAGGGTACAATCAGCCCCAGCATTTT. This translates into CSAGTGYNQPQHF.

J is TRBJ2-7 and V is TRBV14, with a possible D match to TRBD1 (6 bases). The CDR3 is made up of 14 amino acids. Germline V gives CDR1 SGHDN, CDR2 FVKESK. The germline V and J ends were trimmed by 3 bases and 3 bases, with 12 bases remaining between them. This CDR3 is CASSQVQGNYEQYF. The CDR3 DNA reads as TGTGCCAGCAGCCAGGTGCAGGGGAACTACGAGCAGTACTTC.

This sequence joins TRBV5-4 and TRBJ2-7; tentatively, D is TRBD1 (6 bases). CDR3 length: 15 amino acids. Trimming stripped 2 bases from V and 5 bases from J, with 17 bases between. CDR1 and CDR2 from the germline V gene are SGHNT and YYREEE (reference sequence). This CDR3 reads CASSLVGTGLDEQYF. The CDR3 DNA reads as TGTGCCAGCAGCTTAGTTGGAACAGGGCTCGACGAGCAGTACTTC.

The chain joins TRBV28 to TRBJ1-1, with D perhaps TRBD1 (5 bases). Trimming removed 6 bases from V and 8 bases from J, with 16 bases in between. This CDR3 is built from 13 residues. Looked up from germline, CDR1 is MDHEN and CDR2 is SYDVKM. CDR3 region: CASRLLSTGEAFF. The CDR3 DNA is TGTGCCAGCAGGCTCCTCTCAACAGGAGAAGCTTTCTTT.